Described below is a single TCR beta chain sequence and its context. Antigen unknown. This entry comes from a study of T cell repertoires in ileal Crohn's disease. Overall study context: All patients had surgery for stricturing (approximately 60%) or penetrating (about 40%) disease. About half of patients got postoperative therapy: around ten thiopurines, 18 anti-TNF. General study findings and limits: Endoscopic recurrence occurred in every patient whose clonality exceeded 26.8%. Active smokers at surgery had more clonal expansions than non-smokers.

Sequencing was performed with immunoSEQ multiplex PCR; in TCRdb, only in-frame clones are kept and a portion is missing. The table has 15,000 to 20,000 clones, 85% to 95% seen once. Germline loops: CDR1 MRHNA, CDR2 SNTAGT. CDR3 size: 14 residues. The J segment lost 6 bases and the V segment lost 6 bases, leaving 6 bases of the junction unmatched. The source is an adult with Crohn's disease. The V and J genes are TRBV6-4 and TRBJ2-2; 8 nucleotides agree with TRBD2. Source material: ileal tissue. The CDR3 DNA follows: TGTGCCAGCAGGAAGACTAGCGAGGCCGGGGAGCTGTTTTTT. It encodes CASRKTSEAGELFF.